Shown below are 20 T cell receptor beta chains from a single sample sequenced in a study of cytomegalovirus exposure and HLA in healthy donors. The PCR ran on 60 Vbeta and 13 Jbeta primers. Produced via immunoSEQ multiplex PCR; TCRdb's table is partial and in-frame only. The table shows around 110,000 clones, with 70% occurring only once. Sequencing used PBMCs. All receptors derive from a man aged 25 to 40 in good health and CMV-seropositive.

CDR3 in amino acids: CASSAGSTYEQYF. The CDR3, as DNA: TGTGCCAGTAGTGCGGGCAGTACCTACGAGCAGTACTTC. The chain employs TRBV19 and TRBJ2-7; weak D call: TRBD2 (5 bases). The CDR3 length is 13 residues. V lost 5 bases to trimming and J lost 2 bases, with 10 bases between them. Per germline, CDR1 LNHDA and CDR2 SQIVND (reference sequence).

The chain carries TRBV21-1 and TRBJ2-5; the table assigns TRBD2, which was not confirmed against the DNA. TRBV21-1 constitutes a pseudogene. This CDR3 is 19 amino acids long. CDR3 region: CASSKGGEMDLAVRETQYF. The DNA of the CDR3 is TGTGCCAGCAGCAAAGGCGGAGAGATGGACTTAGCGGTTAGGGAGACCCAGTACTTC.

The V and J genes are TRBV11-3 and TRBJ2-1, with 13 bases matching TRBD2. With V trimmed by 4 bases and J by 4 bases, 4 bases remained unmatched. CDR1 is SGHNT, CDR2 YENEEA, per germline. The CDR3 covers 16 residues. CDR3 DNA: TGTGCCAGCAGCTCCCGACTAGCGGGGGGTTACAATGAGCAGTTCTTC. Residues: CASSSRLAGGYNEQFF. Together with reference TRBV11-3 and TRBJ2-1, the CDR3 gives the full variable domain: EAGVVQSPRYKIIEKKQPVAFWCNPISGHNTLYWYLQNLGQGPELLIRYENEEAVDDSQLPKDRFSAERLKGVDSTLKIQPAELGDSAVYLCASSSRLAGGYNEQFFGPGTRLTVL.

This clone was seen a few times. The chain recombines TRBV27 with TRBJ1-1, with D unclear. The V end lost 0 bases, the J end lost 1 base, and 6 bases lay between the germline ends. The CDR3 has 14 amino acids. Germline-derived CDR1 and CDR2 are MNHEY and SMNVEV (reference sequence). In DNA, the CDR3 is TGTGCCAGCAGTTTATCGAGGGCGAACACTGAAGCTTTCTTT. It encodes CASSLSRANTEAFF.

V usage is TRBV14 and J usage is TRBJ1-1; D is unclear. V gave up 1 base and J gave up 1 base, with 10 bases separating them. Per the germline V gene, CDR1 is SGHDN and CDR2 is FVKESK. This CDR3 is built from 15 residues. The CDR3: CASSQVHTPNTEAFF. In nucleotides, the CDR3 is TGTGCCAGCAGCCAAGTTCACACGCCGAACACTGAAGCTTTCTTT.

The J gene is TRBJ2-3, the V gene TRBV7-2, with D perhaps matching TRBD2 (5 bases). The CDR3 is made up of 15 amino acids. The V gene lost 3 bases and the J gene lost 0 bases, with 10 bases spanning the gap. Germline V CDR1 and CDR2: SGHTA, FQGNSA. CDR3 sequence reads: CASSLDLQSTDTQYF. The CDR3 region has the DNA TGTGCCAGCAGCTTGGACTTGCAGAGCACAGATACGCAGTATTTT.

The rearrangement uses TRBV6-1 and TRBJ2-5, with D maybe TRBD1 (5 bases). V was pared by 1 base and J by 2 bases, with 11 bases between. The V gene's germline CDR1 is MNHNS and CDR2 SASEGT. This CDR3 spans 15 amino acids. The CDR3 here is CASSEGLRDQETQYF. The DNA for the CDR3 is TGTGCCAGCAGTGAAGGACTCAGGGATCAAGAGACCCAGTACTTC.

The rearrangement joins TRBV29-1 to TRBJ1-2; 7 nucleotides line up with TRBD1. Looked up from germline, CDR1 is SQVTM and CDR2 is ANQGSEA. V lost 3 bases to trimming and J lost 2 bases; unmatched junction nucleotides: 9. This CDR3 is 15 amino acids long. The CDR3 region has the DNA TGCAGCGTTGATAGCGCGGGACAGCAGAACTATGGCTACACCTTC. Protein product: CSVDSAGQQNYGYTF.

The count of this clone is one. The chain joins TRBV9 to TRBJ1-2; TRBD1 might be the D (5 bases). V was pared by 0 bases and J by 4 bases, with 13 bases between. This CDR3 spans 15 amino acids. CDR1 and CDR2 from the germline V gene are SGDLS and YYNGEE. The CDR3 region has the DNA TGTGCCAGCAGCGTAGAACCAGGGCTGGGCTATGGCTACACCTTC. This sequence encodes CASSVEPGLGYGYTF.

The chain joins TRBV7-9 to TRBJ1-1, with D possibly being TRBD1 (6 bases). The CDR3 extends over 12 amino acids. V was pared by 8 bases and J by 3 bases, with 10 bases between. Germline V CDR1 and CDR2: SEHNR, FQNEAQ (reference sequence). The CDR3, as DNA: TGTGCCAGCCTAGGGGGGGACACTGAAGCTTTCTTT. Encoded protein: CASLGGDTEAFF.

The chain has TRBV28 and TRBJ2-3, with D maybe TRBD1 (5 bases). V was cut by 6 bases and J by 2 bases, with 18 bases left in between. Germline V lookup: CDR1 MDHEN, CDR2 SYDVKM. The CDR3 runs 16 residues. CDR3 sequence reads: CASRVKIDRITDTQYF. The CDR3 DNA is TGTGCCAGCAGGGTAAAGATCGACAGAATCACAGATACGCAGTATTTT.

The table lists this clone with a few counts. The rearrangement uses TRBV6-1 and TRBJ1-1; a possible D gene is TRBD1 (5 bases). The V gene lost 0 bases and the J gene lost 4 bases, with 6 bases spanning the gap. Germline assignment: CDR1 MNHNS and CDR2 SASEGT. This CDR3 has 13 residues. The CDR3, as DNA: TGTGCCAGCAGTGAAGCGGGGGGCACTGAAGCTTTCTTT. Translated: CASSEAGGTEAFF.

This clone has only one observation. The chain is built from TRBV5-5 and TRBJ2-7; D not resolved. Looked up from germline, CDR1 is SGHKS and CDR2 is YYEKEE (reference sequence). Trimming took 6 bases from V and 0 from J, leaving 13 bases between them. The CDR3 loop spans 14 amino acids. As DNA, the CDR3 is TGTGCCAGCACCCTAGTCCTTAGCTCCTACGAGCAGTACTTC. Protein: CASTLVLSSYEQYF. The variable domain in full, completed from reference TRBV5-5 and TRBJ2-7, reads DAGVTQSPTHLIKTRGQQVTLRCSPISGHKSVSWYQQVLGQGPQFIFQYYEKEERGRGNFPDRFSARQFPNYSSELNVNALLLGDSALYLCASTLVLSSYEQYFGPGTRLTVT.

In its sample, this clone was seen once. This chain joins TRBV7-3 and TRBJ2-3, with 12 bases matching TRBD2. CDR3 length: 17 residues. Germline V gene lookup returns CDR1 SGHTA and CDR2 FQGTGA. The V and J ends lost 4 bases and 5 bases, in that order; junction bases with no gene match: 10. The CDR3 bases are TGTGCCAGCAGCTCCCTAGCGGGAGGGTGGCAGGTAGATACGCAGTATTTT. Translation: CASSSLAGGWQVDTQYF.

The chain has TRBV30 and TRBJ2-7, with 7 nucleotides matching TRBD2. The trim removed 2 bases at V and 0 bases at J, leaving 4 bases unmatched. The CDR3 sequence is 14 residues long. Germline V gene sequence: CDR1 GTSNPN, CDR2 SVGIG (reference sequence). The CDR3 protein is CAWSWDYLSYEQYV. The CDR3 nucleotides read TGTGCCTGGAGTTGGGACTACCTCTCCTACGAGCAGTACGTC.

This chain joins TRBV7-2 and TRBJ1-1; weak D call: TRBD1 (5 bases). Trimming pared 2 bases from V and 5 bases from J, leaving 9 bases between. Germline V gene data show CDR1 as SGHTA and CDR2 as FQGNSA. The CDR3 is 13 amino acids. CDR3 sequence reads: CASSLWGGTEAFF. The CDR3 nucleotides read TGTGCCAGCAGCTTATGGGGGGGGACTGAAGCTTTCTTT.

This clone was observed a few times. J is TRBJ2-1 and V is TRBV7-3; 8 bases are a match to TRBD2. The V segment lost 3 bases and the J segment 9 bases; nucleotides outside the gene matches: 10. The CDR3 runs 15 residues. Germline CDR1 and CDR2: SGHTA and FQGTGA. CDR3 DNA: TGTGCCAGCAGCTTGGGACTAGACGTCCCGGGTGAGCAGTTCTTC. Protein: CASSLGLDVPGEQFF. The full variable domain, in which reference TRBV7-3 and TRBJ2-1 provide the parts outside the CDR3, is GAGVSQTPSNKVTEKGKYVELRCDPISGHTALYWYRQSLGQGPEFLIYFQGTGAADDSGLPNDRFFAVRPEGSVSTLKIQRTERGDSAVYLCASSLGLDVPGEQFFGPGTRLTVL.

The genes are TRBV5-1 and TRBJ2-5, with TRBD2 matching 10 bases. The CDR3 length is 17 residues. After removal of 6 bases from V and 1 base from J, the junction contained 12 bases not matched to a gene. CDR1 SGHRS and CDR2 YFSETQ come from the germline V gene. CDR3 in amino acids: CASTRVLSGGPQETQYF. The CDR3 DNA sequence: TGCGCCAGCACCCGAGTTCTTAGCGGGGGGCCCCAAGAGACCCAGTACTTC.

Regarding this clone: This sample also contains other DNA sequences that code for the same CDR3. V gene TRBV28 combines with J gene TRBJ1-1; TRBD1 might be the D (6 bases). This CDR3 spans 14 amino acids. Between the trimmed V and J ends, which lost 4 bases and 0 bases, there was a span of 9 bases. Per the germline V gene, CDR1 is MDHEN and CDR2 is SYDVKM. CDR3 residues: CASSSTGLNTEAFF. CDR3 DNA sequence: TGTGCCAGCAGTTCAACAGGGTTGAACACTGAAGCTTTCTTT.

The V and J genes are TRBV29-1 and TRBJ1-1; D possibly corresponds to TRBD1 (5 bases). V lost 6 bases to trimming and J lost 1 base, with 12 bases between them. Germline assignment: CDR1 SQVTM and CDR2 ANQGSEA. The length of the CDR3 is 13 residues. This CDR3 is CSVRTPGNTEAFF. CDR3 DNA sequence: TGCAGCGTAAGGACACCCGGGAACACTGAAGCTTTCTTT.